This T cell receptor (beta chain) was identified in a study of cytomegalovirus exposure and HLA in healthy donors. Primers for the PCR totalled 60 Vbeta and 13 Jbeta. Using immunoSEQ multiplex PCR, the repertoire was profiled, and TCRdb retains in-frame clones only, with some absent. The sample lists over 150,000 clones, roughly four fifths seen once, with under 3% in the top ten. The receptor was isolated from a woman aged 50 to 60 in good health and CMV-seropositive. The sample consisted of PBMCs.

Written as DNA, the CDR3 is TGTGCCAGCAGCATGGGACAGGGGATGAGGACTGAAGCTTTCTTT. As protein: CASSMGQGMRTEAFF. J is TRBJ1-1 and V is TRBV7-9; 10 bases align to TRBD1. V trimming: 5 bases; J trimming: 5 bases; junction bases outside the gene matches: 8. The CDR3 has 15 amino acids. Germline lookup yields CDR1 SEHNR and CDR2 FQNEAQ (reference sequence).